This TCR beta chain was identified during a study of shared clonotypes between healthy human individuals. The data were produced by immunoSEQ multiplex PCR, yet TCRdb's version contains in-frame clones alone and is incomplete. The table records around 1.6 million clones, around 98% of them present only once. General study points: With several donors compared, 4% to 5% of naive CD4 clonotypes were shared.

The CDR3 contains 15 residues. Germline assignment: CDR1 SGHDT and CDR2 YYEEEE. The junction had 10 bases not matched to a gene; V was cut back by 4 bases and J by 5 bases. This clone was recorded once. Antigen specificity is unknown. This chain links TRBV5-6 with TRBJ2-5; 8 bases line up with TRBD1. Sequencing used naive CD4+ T cells sorted from blood. Subset denoted: CD45RA+ positively selected. The TCR was taken from a man aged 25-40 years in good health. The chain's CDR3 is CASSPRTGFLETQYF. The CDR3 DNA sequence: TGTGCCAGCAGCCCCAGGACAGGGTTCCTGGAGACCCAGTACTTC.